This T cell receptor (beta chain) was sequenced for a study of blood T cell repertoires in COVID-19. The wider study: The United States, Italy and Spain provided the acute and convalescent COVID-19 samples. In each case, the material was cDNA or gDNA derived from T cells, B-cell-depleted T cells, or PBMCs.

Sequenced by immunoSEQ multiplex PCR; TCRdb stores in-frame clones only, minus some. The sample yields about 80,000 clones, roughly 91% seen once. The CDR3 is 14 residues long. V lost 5 bases, J lost 5 bases, and 18 bases lay in between. The germline gives CDR1 SQVTM, CDR2 ANQGSEA. This sequence joins TRBV29-1 and TRBJ2-5; tentatively, D is TRBD1 (5 bases). The TCR comes from a woman aged 50 to 60 in a cohort sampled during active COVID-19. Sample: peripheral blood. The CDR3 reads CSVTRALMGETQYF. The CDR3 region has the DNA TGCAGCGTTACCAGGGCCCTGATGGGGGAGACCCAGTACTTC.